The present T cell receptor beta chain was sequenced within a study of shared clonotypes between healthy human individuals. Running of the assay took place at deep level. Sequencing was performed with immunoSEQ multiplex PCR; in TCRdb, only in-frame clones are kept and a portion is missing. The table lists around 2,100,000 clones, about 95% of them singletons. The naive CD8 subset, CD45RO-negative cells positively selected for CCR7, excluded terminally differentiated effector memory CD45RA+ cells. The CDR3 is 13 amino acids. V was clipped by 0 bases and J by 5 bases, with 10 bases between them. From germline, CDR1 is GTSNPN and CDR2 SVGIG (reference sequence).

Sequencing used naive CD8+ T cells sorted from blood. This TCR came from a man younger than 35 in good health. The V gene is TRBV30, the J gene TRBJ1-1, with a tentative D call TRBD1 (6 bases). The CDR3 nucleotides read TGTGCCTGGAGTGTGTCGGGGGCGACTGAAGCTTTCTTT. This encodes CAWSVSGATEAFF.